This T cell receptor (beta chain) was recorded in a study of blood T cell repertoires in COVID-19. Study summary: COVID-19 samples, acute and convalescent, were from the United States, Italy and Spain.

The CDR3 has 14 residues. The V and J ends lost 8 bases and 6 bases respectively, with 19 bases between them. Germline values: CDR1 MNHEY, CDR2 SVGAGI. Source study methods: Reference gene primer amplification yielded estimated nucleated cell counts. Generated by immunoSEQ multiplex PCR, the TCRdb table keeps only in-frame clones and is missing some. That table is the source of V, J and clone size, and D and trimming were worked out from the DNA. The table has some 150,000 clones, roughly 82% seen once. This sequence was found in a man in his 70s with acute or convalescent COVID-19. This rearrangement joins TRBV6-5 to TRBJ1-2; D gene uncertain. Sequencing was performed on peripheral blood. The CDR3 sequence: CASLPAAVGDGYTF. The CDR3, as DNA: TGTGCCAGCCTCCCCGCGGCCGTTGGAGATGGCTACACCTTC.